Below are 24 T cell receptor beta chains sequenced from a single sample in a study of blood T cell repertoires in COVID-19. TCRdb keeps only in-frame clones here, not all; method: immunoSEQ multiplex PCR. This table holds 140,000 to 150,000 clones, approximately 80% found once. Sample: peripheral blood. These receptors originate from a human donor in a cohort sampled during active COVID-19.

This clone has a handful of counts. The genes are TRBV6-2 or TRBV6-3 and TRBJ1-6, with D uncertain. The V end lost 2 bases, the J end lost 8 bases, and 4 bases lay between the germline ends. Germline loops: CDR1 MNHEY, CDR2 SVGEGT. The CDR3 is made up of 12 amino acids. The CDR3 nucleotides are TGTGCCAGCAGTTACCAGGATTCACCCCTCCACTTT. Encoded protein: CASSYQDSPLHF.

On this clone itself: The same CDR3 can be traced to other DNA sequences in this sample. This rearrangement joins TRBV19 to TRBJ1-5; 8 positions agree with TRBD1. This CDR3 is built from 14 residues. With 4 bases clipped from V and 3 bases from J, the junction kept 2 bases outside the gene matches. Germline CDR1 is LNHDA and CDR2 is SQIVND (reference sequence). The CDR3 sequence: CASSKQGDNQPQHF. CDR3 sequence (DNA): TGTGCCAGTAGTAAACAGGGGGACAATCAGCCCCAGCATTTT.

V and J are TRBV5-1 and TRBJ1-1, with no clear D. The CDR3 is 14 residues long. Germline-derived CDR1 and CDR2 are SGHRS and YFSETQ. Trimming took 4 bases from V and 5 from J, leaving 15 bases between them. CDR3 nucleotide sequence: TGCGCCAGCAGCCAGACGACCGGAGGGACTGAAGCTTTCTTT. This encodes CASSQTTGGTEAFF.

V is TRBV19 and J is TRBJ1-1; D unresolved. Germline values: CDR1 LNHDA, CDR2 SQIVND (reference sequence). V lost 6 bases and J lost 6, with 2 bases in between. The CDR3 covers 9 residues. The CDR3 bases are TGTGCCAGTAGCGCTGAAGCTTTCTTT. Translation gives CASSAEAFF.

This sequence joins TRBV7-2 and TRBJ2-2; 12 bases fit TRBD2. There are 15 residues in the CDR3. Germline V gene lookup returns CDR1 SGHTA and CDR2 FQGNSA. V dropped 4 bases and J dropped 7; count of bases not matched to a gene: 4. The CDR3 coding sequence is TGTGCCAGCAGCTCGACTAGCGGGGGTATCGGGGAGCTGTTTTTT. Residues: CASSSTSGGIGELFF.

The CDR3 region is CSASAATSGAYNEQFF. In nucleotides, the CDR3 is TGCAGTGCTAGTGCGGCAACTAGCGGGGCTTACAATGAGCAGTTCTTC. The rearrangement links TRBV20-1 to TRBJ2-1; 10 bases are a match to TRBD2. CDR1 is DFQATT, CDR2 SNEGSKA, per germline (reference sequence). The CDR3 spans 16 residues. With 3 bases clipped from V and 4 bases from J, the junction kept 9 bases outside the gene matches.

V gene TRBV18 combines with J gene TRBJ2-7; 7 bases map to TRBD1. The CDR3 length is 14 residues. After removal of 5 bases from V and 3 bases from J, the junction contained 7 bases not matched to a gene. Germline V gene sequence: CDR1 KGHSH, CDR2 LQKENI. CDR3 in DNA: TGTGCCAGCTCAGCGATCTCAGGGGGCTACGAGCAGTACTTC. This sequence encodes CASSAISGGYEQYF.

The rearrangement joins TRBV19 to TRBJ2-7, with 9 bases fitting TRBD1. The V segment lost 4 bases and the J segment 1 base; nucleotides outside the gene matches: 5. The CDR3 sequence is 15 residues long. The germline V gene has CDR1 LNHDA and CDR2 SQIVND (reference sequence). The CDR3 here is CASSREGQGSYEQYF. For the CDR3, the DNA is TGTGCCAGTAGTAGAGAGGGACAGGGTTCCTACGAGCAGTACTTC. The whole variable domain, filled in from reference TRBV19 and TRBJ2-7, reads DGGITQSPKYLFRKEGQNVTLSCEQNLNHDAMYWYRQDPGQGLRLIYYSQIVNDFQKGDIAEGYSVSREKKESFPLTVTSAQKNPTAFYLCASSREGQGSYEQYFGPGTRLTVT.

This chain links TRBV29-1 with TRBJ2-7, with a weak D call TRBD1 (5 bases). CDR3 length equals 12 residues. The germline gives CDR1 SQVTM, CDR2 ANQGSEA. Trimming removed 6 bases from V and 3 bases from J, with 12 bases in between. CDR3 sequence: CSVHIDSYEQYF. In nucleotides, the CDR3 is TGCAGCGTCCATATTGACAGCTACGAGCAGTACTTC.

This clone was counted once. The gene calls are TRBV7-2 and TRBJ2-6; TRBD2 might be the D (6 bases). The V end was cut by 5 bases, the J end by 1 base, with 15 bases between. Germline loops: CDR1 SGHTA, CDR2 FQGNSA. The CDR3 has 17 amino acids. The chain's CDR3 is CASSHGGGGSGANVLTF. The DNA for the CDR3 is TGTGCCAGCAGCCATGGTGGGGGAGGATCTGGGGCCAACGTCCTGACTTTC.

V gene TRBV20-1 combines with J gene TRBJ2-5, with D tentatively TRBD2 (7 bases). Deletions cut 3 bases from V and 4 bases from J, with 15 bases between. This CDR3 is built from 14 residues. In germline, CDR1 is DFQATT, CDR2 SNEGSKA (reference sequence). The DNA for the CDR3 is TGCAGTGCTAGTTGGGGGGGCCAGGGAGAGACCCAGTACTTC. Translation: CSASWGGQGETQYF.

This clone occurred once. The chain uses TRBV11-2 and TRBJ2-1; D not resolved. Germline loops: CDR1 SGHAT, CDR2 FQNNGV. Trimming left V 0 bases short and J 0 bases short, with 12 bases between. This CDR3 is built from 17 residues. The CDR3 coding sequence is TGTGCCAGCAGCTTAGATAGGCTAGTTACCTCCTACAATGAGCAGTTCTTC. Amino acids: CASSLDRLVTSYNEQFF. Combining the CDR3 with reference TRBV11-2 and TRBJ2-1 gives the whole variable domain EAGVAQSPRYKIIEKRQSVAFWCNPISGHATLYWYQQILGQGPKLLIQFQNNGVVDDSQLPKDRFSAERLKGVDSTLKIQPAKLEDSAVYLCASSLDRLVTSYNEQFFGPGTRLTVL.

The genes are TRBV7-3 and TRBJ2-2; 7 nucleotides align to TRBD2. From germline, CDR1 is SGHTA and CDR2 FQGTGA. The CDR3 totals 16 residues. V lost 0 bases and J lost 2; bases outside the gene matches: 3. CDR3 sequence reads: CASSLTLAVNTGELFF. The CDR3 DNA reads TGTGCCAGCAGCTTAACCCTAGCGGTTAACACCGGGGAGCTGTTTTTT.

The chain carries TRBV7-8 and TRBJ2-7, with TRBD1 identical over 8 bases. Germline CDR1 SGHVS, CDR2 FQNEAQ. V dropped 5 bases and J dropped 0; count of bases not matched to a gene: 9. CDR3 size: 16 residues. The CDR3 bases are TGTGCCAGCAGCAACCGGGACAGGAGATTCTCCTACGAGCAGTACTTC. Protein product: CASSNRDRRFSYEQYF.

This chain connects TRBV18 to TRBJ2-7; a possible D gene is TRBD1 (5 bases). This CDR3 contains 13 residues. From germline, CDR1 is KGHSH and CDR2 LQKENI. V was pared by 2 bases and J by 0 bases, with 5 bases between. For the CDR3, the DNA is TGTGCCAGCTCACCAGACAGCTCCTACGAGCAGTACTTC. Its translation is CASSPDSSYEQYF. The full variable domain, completed using reference TRBV18 and TRBJ2-7, is NAGVMQNPRHLVRRRGQEARLRCSPMKGHSHVYWYRQLPEEGLKFMVYLQKENIIDESGMPKERFSAEFPKEGPSILRIQQVVRGDSAAYFCASSPDSSYEQYFGPGTRLTVT.

This clone was counted once. The chain employs TRBV6-1 and TRBJ1-5; D is perhaps TRBD1 (6 bases). Trimming took off 4 bases at V and 6 bases at J, with 19 bases between the two ends. The V gene's germline CDR1 is MNHNS and CDR2 SASEGT. The CDR3 is 16 amino acids. CDR3 sequence (DNA): TGTGCCAGCAGTGTCTACCGGGACACGTCAGGTCAGCCCCAGCATTTT. Its protein product is CASSVYRDTSGQPQHF.

The sample holds one count of this clone. This chain joins TRBV7-2 and TRBJ2-1; D might be TRBD2 (6 bases). V gave up 5 bases and J gave up 4 bases, with 15 bases separating them. The CDR3 has 15 amino acids. Germline loops: CDR1 SGHTA, CDR2 FQGNSA. CDR3 sequence: CASSPNGGRYNEQFF. The CDR3 nucleotides are TGTGCCAGCAGCCCTAACGGGGGACGGTACAATGAGCAGTTCTTC.

This chain uses TRBV5-1 with TRBJ2-5; maybe TRBD2 (5 bases). The CDR3 totals 14 residues. The germline V gene has CDR1 SGHRS and CDR2 YFSETQ. V was clipped by 0 bases and J by 1 base, with 7 bases between them. Written as DNA, the CDR3 is TGCGCCAGCAGCTTGGTAAGCGGCCAAGAGACCCAGTACTTC. Its protein is CASSLVSGQETQYF.

This clone has just one count. The J gene is TRBJ2-5, the V gene TRBV5-1; 8 bases align to TRBD1. This CDR3 region has 13 residues. Germline CDR1 is SGHRS and CDR2 is YFSETQ. The V segment lost 4 bases and the J segment 3 bases; nucleotides outside the gene matches: 2. For the CDR3, the DNA is TGCGCCAGCAGCGCGGGACAGGAAGAGACCCAGTACTTC. Its protein product is CASSAGQEETQYF.

The J gene is TRBJ2-3, the V gene TRBV7-2, with D maybe TRBD1 (5 bases). The CDR3 has 15 amino acids. Trimming removed 2 bases from V and 4 bases from J, with 13 bases in between. The germline V gene has CDR1 SGHTA and CDR2 FQGNSA. The CDR3 DNA sequence: TGTGCCAGCAGCTTAAGGTCAGGGTCCCCAGATACGCAGTATTTT. Protein: CASSLRSGSPDTQYF.

The CDR3 bases are TGTGCCAGCAGCCGACAGGGTTCGGACGAGCAGTACTTC. Its translation is CASSRQGSDEQYF. The rearrangement uses TRBV7-2 and TRBJ2-7; TRBD1 matches at 7 bases. V shed 5 bases and J 5 bases; nucleotides not matched to a gene: 6. The CDR3 sequence is 13 residues long. The germline V gene encodes CDR1 SGHTA and CDR2 FQGNSA.

This chain joins TRBV21-1 and TRBJ2-1; the table names TRBD1, a call not compared with the DNA. TRBV21-1 constitutes a pseudogene. The CDR3 has 19 residues. The CDR3 sequence is CASSPFGWGPNFPYNEQFF. The CDR3, as DNA: TGTGCCAGCAGTCCTTTTGGATGGGGCCCGAACTTCCCATACAATGAGCAGTTCTTC.

This clone was seen a single time. V is TRBV3-1 (or the pseudogene TRBV3-2) and J is TRBJ2-1; TRBD2 aligns across 10 bases. Germline CDR1 and CDR2: LGHDT and YNNKEL (reference sequence). The CDR3 covers 16 residues. Trimming took 4 bases from V and 4 from J; bases not matched to a gene: 7. In nucleotides, the CDR3 is TGTGCCAGCAGCCGGGGCACTAGCGGGATTTACAATGAGCAGTTCTTC. Translating it yields CASSRGTSGIYNEQFF.

This clone was observed a single time. V and J are TRBV5-1 and TRBJ2-2, with D perhaps TRBD2 (5 bases). The length of the CDR3 is 15 residues. CDR1 and CDR2 from the germline V gene are SGHRS and YFSETQ. Trimming stripped 1 base from V and 8 bases from J, with 15 bases between. In DNA form, the CDR3 reads TGCGCCAGCAGCTTGTTGCCTAGCACTGGAGGGGAGCTGTTTTTT. It codes for CASSLLPSTGGELFF.